A single sample is the source of the 10 T cell receptor beta chains below, sequenced in a study of cytomegalovirus exposure and HLA in healthy donors. The study ran its PCR with 60 Vbeta and 13 Jbeta primers. Clones were read by immunoSEQ multiplex PCR, and TCRdb kept only the in-frame ones, dropping some. Of 100,000 to 150,000 clones in the sample, approximately 17% were seen once. The sequencing input was PBMCs. Receptors were obtained from a female donor in good health and CMV-seropositive.

This clone showed up just a few times. This rearrangement joins TRBV2 to TRBJ1-5, with D possibly TRBD1 on 5 matching bases. Trimming cost V 7 bases and J 7 bases, with 17 bases left between them. The CDR3 is 14 residues long. In germline, CDR1 is SNHLY, CDR2 FYNNEI. The CDR3, as DNA: TGTGCCAGCAATAATGAAGTGGGGGGACAGCCCCAGCATTTT. Residues: CASNNEVGGQPQHF.

This clone appeared a few times. This sequence joins TRBV9 and TRBJ2-1; 15 bases agree with TRBD2. The junction had 8 bases not matched to a gene; V was cut back by 6 bases and J by 4 bases. Germline loops: CDR1 SGDLS, CDR2 YYNGEE. The CDR3 runs 17 residues. Written as DNA, the CDR3 is TGTGCCAGCAATCTGGGACTAGCGGGAGGAGGATACAATGAGCAGTTCTTC. The encoded protein is CASNLGLAGGGYNEQFF.

This clone was detected a few times. The V call is TRBV5-1, the J call TRBJ2-2, with 8 bases matching TRBD1. J gave up 4 bases and V 4 bases, and 6 bases lay outside the gene matches. The CDR3 contains 15 residues. Germline CDR1 and CDR2: SGHRS and YFSETQ. The CDR3 bases are TGCGCCAGCAGCCCGTTACAGGGGGGCACCGGGGAGCTGTTTTTT. Its protein is CASSPLQGGTGELFF.

This chain joins TRBV7-9 and TRBJ2-1; TRBD2 agrees at 8 bases. Germline lookup yields CDR1 SEHNR and CDR2 FQNEAQ (reference sequence). Losses at the gene ends were 2 bases for V and 4 bases for J; bases not matched to a gene: 4. CDR3 length equals 15 residues. In DNA, the CDR3 is TGTGCCAGCAGCTTAACAGCGGGAGTGTACAATGAGCAGTTCTTC. It encodes CASSLTAGVYNEQFF.

The CDR3: CASSLSPGGAGEQYF. The CDR3 DNA reads TGTGCCAGCAGCTTGTCCCCGGGGGGCGCAGGGGAGCAGTACTTC. The chain carries TRBV5-5 and TRBJ2-7, with TRBD2 as a possible D gene (7 bases). Looked up from germline, CDR1 is SGHKS and CDR2 is YYEKEE (reference sequence). The CDR3 has 15 residues. Between the trimmed V and J ends, which lost 1 base and 7 bases, there was a span of 18 bases.

V usage is TRBV7-2 and J usage is TRBJ2-3; the match to TRBD2 covers 10 bases. The CDR3 covers 16 residues. V shed 5 bases and J 4 bases; nucleotides not matched to a gene: 9. The germline V gene has CDR1 SGHTA and CDR2 FQGNSA. Here the CDR3 reads CASSVTSGTYSDTQYF. The CDR3 nucleotides are TGTGCCAGCAGCGTCACTAGCGGGACATACTCAGATACGCAGTATTTT.

CDR3 loop: CASSQDRGQPQHF. Here the CDR3 DNA reads TGCGCCAGCAGCCAAGATAGGGGTCAGCCCCAGCATTTT. The chain carries TRBV4-3 and TRBJ1-5, with D possibly matching TRBD1 (5 bases). This CDR3 spans 13 amino acids. Deletions cut 0 bases from V and 6 bases from J, with 6 bases between. Per the germline V gene, CDR1 is LGHNA and CDR2 is YSLEER.

J is TRBJ2-3 and V is TRBV19, with D maybe TRBD2 (7 bases). CDR3 size: 14 residues. Germline V gives CDR1 LNHDA, CDR2 SQIVND (reference sequence). Trimming pared 6 bases from V and 9 bases from J, leaving 19 bases between. CDR3 DNA: TGTGCCAGTAGGCCGGGGGCGGGAGATGGGACGCAGTATTTT. It encodes CASRPGAGDGTQYF.

V and J are TRBV30 and TRBJ1-2; 8 bases align to TRBD1. The germline V gene encodes CDR1 GTSNPN and CDR2 SVGIG (reference sequence). Trimming took 2 bases from V and 5 from J; bases not matched to a gene: 13. There are 16 residues in the CDR3. The CDR3: CAWSPSRRTGRYGYTF. CDR3 coding DNA: TGTGCCTGGAGTCCCTCCCGGCGGACAGGGCGGTATGGCTACACCTTC.

This clone has a handful of counts. The chain is built from TRBV19 and TRBJ1-1, with D possibly matching TRBD1 (5 bases). Germline assignment: CDR1 LNHDA and CDR2 SQIVND (reference sequence). Trimming cost V 3 bases and J 1 base, with 9 bases left between them. This CDR3 has 14 residues. The CDR3 loop is CASSIGHSNTEAFF. CDR3 coding DNA: TGTGCCAGTAGTATTGGACACTCGAACACTGAAGCTTTCTTT.